A single sample gave rise to the 22 T cell receptor beta chains below, sequenced in a study of T-cell memory formation after mild COVID-19. TCRdb redid the calling of the 5' RACE reads with MiXCR, one entry per CDR3 protein. The table records around 340,000 distinct CDR3 sequences, approximately 21% of them present only once. Sequenced input: PBMCs or a T cell subset sorted from them (not recorded which). These receptors all come from an adult woman who had mild COVID-19 (a few samples of this study predate the infection). Cell type and time point are not known.

This clonotype has just a few counts. The V call is TRBV4-1, the J call TRBJ2-5; D is perhaps TRBD1 or TRBD2 (5 bases each). The CDR3 totals 16 residues. Trimming took off 5 bases at V and 7 bases at J, with 23 bases between the two ends. The germline V gene encodes CDR1 MGHRA and CDR2 YSYEKL. CDR3 in amino acids: CASSSVGGTDRGTQYF. The CDR3 DNA reads TGCGCCAGCAGCTCGGTTGGGGGAACAGACCGAGGGACCCAGTACTTC.

A few counts support this clonotype. CDR3 residues: CASSSSGDTGELFF. CDR3 sequence (DNA): TGTGCCAGCAGCTCATCAGGGGACACCGGGGAGCTGTTTTTT. The chain is built from TRBV7-3 and TRBJ2-2, with a possible D match to TRBD1 (6 bases). The V gene lost 4 bases and the J gene lost 3 bases, with 9 bases spanning the gap. The CDR3 spans 14 residues. Germline V gene lookup returns CDR1 SGHTA and CDR2 FQGTGA.

The rearrangement uses TRBV2 and TRBJ1-3, with TRBD1 matching over 9 bases. Germline V lookup: CDR1 SNHLY, CDR2 FYNNEI. Losses at the gene ends were 2 bases for V and 2 bases for J; bases not matched to a gene: 13. The CDR3 is 19 residues long. CDR3 sequence reads: CASSEYWSGQGRAGNTIYF. In DNA form, the CDR3 reads TGTGCCAGCAGTGAATATTGGTCGGGACAGGGAAGGGCTGGAAACACCATATATTTT.

This chain links TRBV6-1 with TRBJ2-5, with TRBD1 as a possible D gene (6 bases). The germline V gene encodes CDR1 MNHNS and CDR2 SASEGT. V gave up 2 bases and J gave up 5 bases, with 15 bases separating them. This CDR3 has 15 residues. The CDR3 here is CASSELQGTQETQYF. The CDR3 DNA reads as TGTGCCAGCAGTGAACTACAGGGAACCCAGGAGACCCAGTACTTC.

This clonotype has just a few counts. V gene TRBV24-1 combines with J gene TRBJ2-3, with 8 bases that match TRBD2. Germline loops: CDR1 KGHDR, CDR2 SFDVKD. The CDR3 is 15 residues long. With 6 bases clipped from V and 1 base from J, the junction kept 5 bases outside the gene matches. The CDR3 sequence: CATSRGGLRTDTQYF. DNA for the CDR3: TGTGCCACCAGTCGGGGGGGGTTGCGCACAGATACGCAGTATTTT.

The gene calls are TRBV11-2 and TRBJ2-4; 13 nucleotides match TRBD2. This CDR3 comprises 17 residues. V was pared by 2 bases and J by 5 bases, with 6 bases of the junction left unmatched. CDR1 is SGHAT and CDR2 is FQNNGV in the germline V gene. The CDR3 nucleotides are TGTGCCAGCAGCTTAACACTAGCGGGGGGGCCGGAAAACATTCAGTACTTC. Its translation is CASSLTLAGGPENIQYF.

The chain combines TRBV7-9 with TRBJ2-5; TRBD1 matches 9 bases. The CDR3 covers 16 residues. The junction had 9 bases not matched to a gene; V was cut back by 0 bases and J by 7 bases. In germline, CDR1 is SEHNR, CDR2 FQNEAQ (reference sequence). CDR3 amino acids: CASSLAGQGRIRTQYF. The CDR3 nucleotides are TGTGCCAGCAGCTTAGCCGGACAGGGGCGGATTAGGACCCAGTACTTC.

In this sample, this clonotype turned up a few times. The V gene is TRBV20-1, the J gene TRBJ1-2; D is unresolved. This CDR3 is built from 12 residues. Germline V gene sequence: CDR1 DFQATT, CDR2 SNEGSKA (reference sequence). With 4 bases removed from V and 4 bases from J, the gap between germline ends came to 10 bases. The CDR3 DNA is TGCAGTGCTAATGGGCAGATCTATGGCTACACCTTC. It is translated as CSANGQIYGYTF.

The chain is built from TRBV5-1 and TRBJ2-7; D is tentatively TRBD1 or TRBD2 (6 bases each). There are 15 residues in the CDR3. Germline values: CDR1 SGHRS, CDR2 YFSETQ. Between the trimmed V and J ends, which lost 4 bases and 3 bases, there was a span of 17 bases. CDR3 sequence (DNA): TGCGCCAGCAGCCCCGGAGGGGGTACCGACTACGAGCAGTACTTC. The encoded protein is CASSPGGGTDYEQYF.

The J gene is TRBJ2-7, the V gene TRBV7-2; 8 nucleotides agree with TRBD2. Unmatched junction bases numbered 16, after V lost 9 bases and J lost 3 bases. The CDR3 has 16 amino acids. Germline lookup yields CDR1 SGHTA and CDR2 FQGNSA. The CDR3 nucleotides are TGTGCCAGTAATCCGGGACTAGAGGGATGGGGCTACGAGCAGTACTTC. Residues: CASNPGLEGWGYEQYF.

This clonotype was counted at least ten times. J is TRBJ1-5 and V is TRBV20-1; D remains unclear. The CDR3 consists of 12 residues. Germline CDR1 and CDR2: DFQATT and SNEGSKA (reference sequence). Between the trimmed V and J ends, which lost 2 bases and 2 bases, there was a span of 4 bases. CDR3: CSARQGNQPQHF. The DNA for the CDR3 is TGCAGTGCTAGACAGGGCAATCAGCCCCAGCATTTT.

A few counts support this clonotype. In nucleotides, the CDR3 is TGTGCCAGCGGGCTAGCGGGAGTGGGCTCCTACAATGAGCAGTTCTTC. Its protein product is CASGLAGVGSYNEQFF. The V call is TRBV7-8, the J call TRBJ2-1; 10 nucleotides match TRBD2. This CDR3 comprises 16 residues. The germline gives CDR1 SGHVS, CDR2 FQNEAQ. The V gene end was trimmed by 8 bases and the J gene end by 0 bases; junction bases not matched to a gene: 7.

This clonotype was recorded a few times. This chain joins TRBV9 and TRBJ1-5, with 11 positions matching TRBD1. The J segment lost 6 bases and the V segment lost 4 bases, leaving 9 bases of the junction unmatched. Germline V lookup: CDR1 SGDLS, CDR2 YYNGEE. CDR3 size: 16 residues. DNA for the CDR3: TGTGCCAGCAGCCCAGGGACAGGGGGTATAGGTCAGCCCCAGCATTTT. Translated: CASSPGTGGIGQPQHF.

The chain combines TRBV6-5 with TRBJ2-7; TRBD1 might be the D (5 bases). V was pared by 6 bases and J by 5 bases, with 17 bases between. From germline, CDR1 is MNHEY and CDR2 SVGAGI. The CDR3 runs 14 residues. The CDR3 DNA is TGTGCCAGCAGCATCACAGGAATGTTCAACGAGCAGTACTTC. The encoded protein is CASSITGMFNEQYF.

There are a few counts of this clonotype. This sequence joins TRBV4-3 and TRBJ2-2; tentatively, D is TRBD1 or TRBD2 (6 bases each). The germline CDR1 and CDR2 sequences are LGHNA and YSLEER. The CDR3 runs to 17 residues. Trimming removed 1 base at V and 5 bases at J, with 17 bases between. The CDR3 is CASSQGGAGLLTGELFF. In DNA form, the CDR3 reads TGCGCCAGCAGCCAAGGGGGGGCGGGTCTATTAACCGGGGAGCTGTTTTTT.

The gene calls are TRBV10-3 and TRBJ1-5, with 9 bases lining up with TRBD1. V trimming: 2 bases; J trimming: 1 base; junction bases outside the gene matches: 18. The CDR3 runs 21 residues. Germline V CDR1 and CDR2: ENHRY, SYGVKD. This CDR3 reads CAISEPPSGTGNIRSNQPQHF. The CDR3 DNA is TGTGCCATCAGTGAGCCACCTTCAGGGACAGGGAACATTAGAAGCAATCAGCCCCAGCATTTT.

The table lists this clonotype with many counts. V and J are TRBV12-3 or TRBV12-4 and TRBJ2-7; tentatively, D is TRBD1 (6 bases). Trimming stripped 5 bases from V and 2 bases from J, with 7 bases between. CDR3 size: 12 residues. CDR3 sequence: CASSRDTYEQYF. The CDR3, as DNA: TGTGCCAGCAGTCGGGACACCTACGAGCAGTACTTC.

The chain uses TRBV7-2 and TRBJ2-7; 7 bases are a match to TRBD1. The CDR3 has 15 residues. V gave up 5 bases and J gave up 1 base; unmatched junction bases: 8. CDR1 and CDR2 from the germline V gene are SGHTA and FQGNSA. CDR3: CASSVSGQISYEQYF. The DNA of the CDR3 is TGTGCCAGCAGCGTATCGGGACAGATTTCCTACGAGCAGTACTTC.

A remark on this clonotype: One end of the junction fails to match germline, which may point to a read error. The gene calls are TRBV30 and TRBJ2-1, with 9 nucleotides matching TRBD2. The CDR3 is made up of 13 amino acids. The germline CDR1 and CDR2 sequences are GTSNPN and SVGIG (reference sequence). CDR3 in amino acids: CAWSAPGLATYNF. The DNA of the CDR3 is TGTGCCTGGAGTGCTCCGGGACTAGCAACCTATAACTTC.

This clonotype was counted a few times. The chain has TRBV5-1 and TRBJ2-6; D is undetermined. From germline, CDR1 is SGHRS and CDR2 YFSETQ. This CDR3 is built from 17 residues. V dropped 3 bases and J dropped 0 bases, with 13 bases sitting between them. Here the CDR3 reads CASSSRPRSSGANVLTF. As DNA, the CDR3 is TGCGCCAGCAGCTCGCGACCGAGAAGCTCTGGGGCCAACGTCCTGACTTTC.

V and J are TRBV11-2 and TRBJ2-7; 8 bases map to TRBD2. The CDR3 loop spans 17 amino acids. Per the germline V gene, CDR1 is SGHAT and CDR2 is FQNNGV. J lost 4 bases, V lost 1 base, and 12 bases had no gene match. This CDR3 is CASSLVSPGTRGYEQYF. CDR3 in DNA: TGTGCCAGCAGCTTAGTGTCCCCCGGGACTAGAGGGTACGAGCAGTACTTC.

This chain connects TRBV3-1 to TRBJ2-2; the match to TRBD2 covers 12 bases. This CDR3 has 17 residues. J was trimmed by 4 bases and V by 3 bases; bases with no gene match: 6. The germline CDR1 and CDR2 sequences are LGHDT and YNNKEL (reference sequence). CDR3 nucleotides: TGTGCCAGCAGCCAGGTCCAACTAGCGGGGGGCACCGGGGAGCTGTTTTTT. It specifies CASSQVQLAGGTGELFF.